The 18 T cell receptor beta chains listed next were all sequenced from one sample in a study of PD-L1 blockade in urothelial cancer. Time point of the sample: pretreatment peripheral blood. Repertoires were generated with immunoSEQ multiplex PCR, while TCRdb's copy carries only in-frame clones and drops some. Among tens of thousands of clones, 84% were seen once, and the ten largest hold 1% to 1.5%. Source: PBMCs, taken around atezolizumab (anti-PD-L1) treatment. These receptors were collected from a man in his fifties with urothelial cancer.

The genes are TRBV7-9 and TRBJ2-2; 7 nucleotides match TRBD2. Germline CDR1 is SEHNR and CDR2 is FQNEAQ (reference sequence). Trimming cost V 5 bases and J 5 bases; bases outside gene matches: 11. This CDR3 region has 16 residues. As DNA, the CDR3 is TGTGCCAGCAGCCCCCCGCTAGGGAGGGAAACCGGGGAGCTGTTTTTT. This codes for CASSPPLGRETGELFF.

This chain uses TRBV10-1 with TRBJ2-3; 9 bases are shared with TRBD1. The length of the CDR3 is 17 residues. Germline V lookup: CDR1 WNHNN, CDR2 SYGVQD (reference sequence). V was clipped by 6 bases and J by 4 bases; unmatched bases: 14. CDR3 loop: CASRRADRGIRADTQYF. For the CDR3, the DNA is TGCGCCAGCAGGAGGGCGGACAGGGGAATACGGGCAGATACGCAGTATTTT.

The J gene is TRBJ2-3, the V gene TRBV18, with TRBD2 identical over 10 bases. This CDR3 has 15 amino acids. The junction had 6 bases not matched to a gene; V was cut back by 3 bases and J by 6 bases. CDR1 KGHSH and CDR2 LQKENI come from the germline V gene. This CDR3 reads CASSPSGGAGDTQYF. Here the CDR3 DNA reads TGTGCCAGCTCACCCAGCGGGGGGGCCGGGGATACGCAGTATTTT.

This chain uses TRBV2 with TRBJ2-3; 11 positions match TRBD2. V lost 7 bases to trimming and J lost 3 bases; unmatched junction nucleotides: 18. Germline V lookup: CDR1 SNHLY, CDR2 FYNNEI. The CDR3 is 19 amino acids. The CDR3 here is CASNPSGVAGGIVTDTQYF. CDR3 nucleotide sequence: TGTGCCAGCAACCCCTCTGGGGTAGCGGGGGGGATCGTAACAGATACGCAGTATTTT.

This chain connects TRBV6-1 to TRBJ2-1; weak D call: TRBD2 (5 bases). Between the trimmed V and J ends, which lost 10 bases and 2 bases, there was a span of 15 bases. CDR1 and CDR2 (germline): MNHNS, SASEGT. The CDR3 is 14 residues long. CDR3 loop: CATLSVNTYNEQFF. Written as DNA, the CDR3 is TGTGCCACCCTTAGCGTCAATACCTACAATGAGCAGTTCTTC.

This clone was recorded a few times. At one of its ends the junction is not consistent with the germline gene, which may arise from a read error. The chain couples TRBV7-9 to TRBJ2-2, with 9 bases matching TRBD2. Germline CDR1 and CDR2: SEHNR and FQNEAQ (reference sequence). The CDR3 loop spans 15 amino acids. DNA for the CDR3: TGTGCCAGCAGCCTAGCGGGGCCCGACACCGGGGAGCTGTTTTTT. Encoded protein: CASSLAGPDTGELFF.

The gene calls are TRBV5-6 and TRBJ1-1; the D is unclear. Trimming removed 4 bases from V and 7 bases from J, with 11 bases in between. Looked up from germline, CDR1 is SGHDT and CDR2 is YYEEEE. The length of the CDR3 is 12 residues. The CDR3 DNA reads as TGTGCCAGCAGCCTTTCGGTCCTTGAAGCTTTCTTT. Its translation: CASSLSVLEAFF.

The chain uses TRBV9 and TRBJ2-2; 9 nucleotides line up with TRBD2. CDR1 is SGDLS and CDR2 is YYNGEE in the germline V gene. The J segment lost 3 bases and the V segment lost 3 bases, leaving 6 bases of the junction unmatched. The CDR3 sequence is 16 residues long. The CDR3 loop is CASSAPGLAHTGELFF. The DNA of the CDR3 is TGTGCCAGCAGCGCCCCGGGACTAGCCCACACCGGGGAGCTGTTTTTT. Supplemented by reference TRBV9 and TRBJ2-2, the full variable domain reads DSGVTQTPKHLITATGQRVTLRCSPRSGDLSVYWYQQSLDQGLQFLIQYYNGEERAKGNILERFSAQQFPDLHSELNLSSLELGDSALYFCASSAPGLAHTGELFFGEGSRLTVL.

This clone was seen just once. The genes are TRBV5-1 and TRBJ2-1; TRBD2 is a possible D gene (6 bases). The CDR3 covers 18 residues. V shed 1 base and J shed 0 bases, with 17 bases lying between them. CDR1 and CDR2 (germline): SGHRS, YFSETQ. CDR3 coding DNA: TGCGCCAGCAGCTTGTGGGCCGCGGGATTAGGCTCCTACAATGAGCAGTTCTTC. Translating it yields CASSLWAAGLGSYNEQFF. The variable domain in full, with the rest retrieved from reference TRBV5-1 and TRBJ2-1, is KAGVTQTPRYLIKTRGQQVTLSCSPISGHRSVSWYQQTPGQGLQFLFEYFSETQRNKGNFPGRFSGRQFSNSRSEMNVSTLELGDSALYLCASSLWAAGLGSYNEQFFGPGTRLTVL.

The chain employs TRBV29-1 and TRBJ2-3; 7 bases are a match to TRBD2. V dropped 7 bases and J dropped 3; count of bases not matched to a gene: 10. The CDR3 is 14 residues long. In germline, CDR1 is SQVTM, CDR2 ANQGSEA. The CDR3 DNA reads as TGCAGCGCCTTACGGCTAGCGGTAACAGATACGCAGTATTTT. It specifies CSALRLAVTDTQYF.

This clone was seen only once. V is TRBV7-2 and J is TRBJ2-1, with a weak D call TRBD2 (6 bases). V lost 4 bases and J lost 0, with 10 bases in between. The CDR3 has 15 residues. Per germline, CDR1 SGHTA and CDR2 FQGNSA. The CDR3 region has the DNA TGTGCCAGCAGCTGGGAGGTAGGCTCCTACAATGAGCAGTTCTTC. Its translation: CASSWEVGSYNEQFF.

The V call is TRBV6-4, the J call TRBJ2-6; D is unresolved. Germline CDR1 is MRHNA and CDR2 is SNTAGT. This CDR3 comprises 15 residues. V was shortened by 3 bases and J by 0 bases, with 6 bases between the two germline ends. Written as DNA, the CDR3 is TGTGCCAGCAGTGAGACAAACTCTGGGGCCAACGTCCTGACTTTC. It yields the protein CASSETNSGANVLTF.

V and J are TRBV10-3 and TRBJ1-1; 7 bases agree with TRBD1. J was trimmed by 6 bases and V by 8 bases; bases with no gene match: 9. The CDR3 length is 13 residues. Germline CDR1 is ENHRY and CDR2 is SYGVKD. The CDR3 DNA follows: TGTGCCATCGTTGGACAGGCTGGCGCTGAAGCTTTCTTT. It specifies CAIVGQAGAEAFF.

The rearrangement joins TRBV4-3 to TRBJ1-5, with TRBD1 matching 9 bases. Germline values: CDR1 LGHNA, CDR2 YSLEER. Trimming removed 2 bases from V and 7 bases from J; junction bases left unmatched: 3. This CDR3 has 14 residues. For the CDR3, the DNA is TGCGCCAGCAGCCAATGGACAGGGGCCCAGCCCCAGCATTTT. Translation: CASSQWTGAQPQHF.

The chain carries TRBV30 and TRBJ1-4; 8 bases fit TRBD1. CDR3 size: 13 residues. Germline CDR1 GTSNPN, CDR2 SVGIG (reference sequence). The J segment lost 8 bases and the V segment lost 6 bases, leaving 8 bases of the junction unmatched. CDR3 in DNA: TGTGCCTGCCGGACAGGGTTGGGCGAAAAACTGTTTTTT. Translating it yields CACRTGLGEKLFF. Filled out from reference TRBV30 and TRBJ1-4, the complete variable domain reads SQTIHQWPATLVQPVGSPLSLECTVEGTSNPNLYWYRQAAGRGLQLLFYSVGIGQISSEVPQNLSASRPQDRQFILSSKKLLLSDSGFYLCACRTGLGEKLFFGSGTQLSVL.

The chain combines TRBV5-1 with TRBJ2-7; 8 bases line up with TRBD1. The CDR3 sequence is 12 residues long. The V gene end was trimmed by 4 bases and the J gene end by 6 bases; junction bases not matched to a gene: 3. Germline values: CDR1 SGHRS, CDR2 YFSETQ. The CDR3 bases are TGCGCCAGCAGCCAAACAGGGGGCGAGCAGTACTTC. This codes for CASSQTGGEQYF.

The chain links TRBV4-2 to TRBJ2-7; a weak D match, TRBD2 (6 bases). The CDR3 has 16 amino acids. V shed 5 bases and J shed 1 base, with 18 bases lying between them. Germline CDR1 is LGHNA and CDR2 is YNFKEQ. The CDR3 bases are TGTGCCAGCAGCGAGGCGTGGGCGGGGAAGTCCTACGAGCAGTACTTC. Protein sequence: CASSEAWAGKSYEQYF.

The chain combines TRBV5-4 with TRBJ1-3; D not resolved. Germline CDR1 reads SGHNT; CDR2 reads YYREEE (reference sequence). The V end lost 3 bases, the J end lost 0 bases, and 10 bases lay between the germline ends. The CDR3 covers 15 residues. The CDR3 reads CASSSDGFSGNTIYF. The CDR3 DNA reads TGTGCCAGCAGCTCTGACGGGTTCTCTGGAAACACCATATATTTT.